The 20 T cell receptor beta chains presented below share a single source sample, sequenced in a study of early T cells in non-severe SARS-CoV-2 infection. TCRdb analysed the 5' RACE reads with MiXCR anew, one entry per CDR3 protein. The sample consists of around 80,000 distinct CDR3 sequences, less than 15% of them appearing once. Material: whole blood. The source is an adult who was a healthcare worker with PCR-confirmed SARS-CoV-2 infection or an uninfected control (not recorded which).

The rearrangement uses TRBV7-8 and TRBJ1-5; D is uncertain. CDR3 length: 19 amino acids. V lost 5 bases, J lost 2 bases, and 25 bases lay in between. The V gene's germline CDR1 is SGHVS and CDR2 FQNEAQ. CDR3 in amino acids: CASSQLANGDPRGNQPQHF. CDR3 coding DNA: TGTGCCAGCAGCCAGCTGGCGAACGGAGACCCAAGAGGCAATCAGCCCCAGCATTTT.

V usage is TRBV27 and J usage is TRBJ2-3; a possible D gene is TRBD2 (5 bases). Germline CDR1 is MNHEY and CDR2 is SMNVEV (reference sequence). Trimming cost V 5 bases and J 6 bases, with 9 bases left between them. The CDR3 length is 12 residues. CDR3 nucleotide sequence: TGTGCCAGCAGTAAACAGCGGGATACGCAGTATTTT. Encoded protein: CASSKQRDTQYF.

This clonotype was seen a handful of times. DNA for the CDR3: TGTGCCAGCAGCCGCACCGGGACAGGGGGCAATGAGCAGTTCTTC. This gives the protein CASSRTGTGGNEQFF. The rearrangement links TRBV7-3 to TRBJ2-1; 11 bases agree with TRBD1. The V gene end was trimmed by 5 bases and the J gene end by 6 bases; junction bases not matched to a gene: 6. Germline assignment: CDR1 SGHTA and CDR2 FQGTGA. CDR3 length equals 15 residues.

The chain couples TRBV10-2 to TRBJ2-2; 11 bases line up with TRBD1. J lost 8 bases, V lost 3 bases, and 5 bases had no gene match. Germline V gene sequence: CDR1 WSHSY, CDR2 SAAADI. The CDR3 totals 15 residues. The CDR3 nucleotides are TGCGCCAGCAGTGATGGACAGGGGGCGGAGGGGGAGCTGTTTTTT. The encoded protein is CASSDGQGAEGELFF.

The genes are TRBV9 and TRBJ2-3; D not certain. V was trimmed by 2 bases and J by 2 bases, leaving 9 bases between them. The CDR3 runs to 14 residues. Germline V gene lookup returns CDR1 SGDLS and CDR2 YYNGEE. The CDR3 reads CASSVDGPTDTQYF. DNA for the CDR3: TGTGCCAGCAGCGTGGACGGACCCACAGATACGCAGTATTTT.

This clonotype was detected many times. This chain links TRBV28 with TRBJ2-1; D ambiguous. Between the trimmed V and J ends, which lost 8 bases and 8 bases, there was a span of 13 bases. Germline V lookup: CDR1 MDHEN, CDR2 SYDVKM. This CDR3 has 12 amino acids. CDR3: CASRKDGDEQFF. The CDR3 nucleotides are TGTGCCAGCCGCAAGGACGGCGATGAGCAGTTCTTC.

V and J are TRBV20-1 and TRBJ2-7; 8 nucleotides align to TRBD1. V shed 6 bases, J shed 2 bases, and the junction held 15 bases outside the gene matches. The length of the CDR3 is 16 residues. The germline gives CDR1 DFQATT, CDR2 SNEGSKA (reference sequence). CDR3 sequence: CSAPNPDRVLPYEQYF. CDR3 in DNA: TGCAGTGCCCCAAACCCGGACAGGGTCCTTCCCTACGAGCAGTACTTC.

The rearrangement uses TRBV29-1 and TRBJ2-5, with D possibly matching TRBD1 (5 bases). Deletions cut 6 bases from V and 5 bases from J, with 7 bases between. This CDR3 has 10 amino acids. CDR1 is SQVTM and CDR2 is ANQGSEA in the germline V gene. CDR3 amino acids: CSVAGETQYF. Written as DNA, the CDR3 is TGCAGCGTCGCAGGGGAGACCCAGTACTTC.

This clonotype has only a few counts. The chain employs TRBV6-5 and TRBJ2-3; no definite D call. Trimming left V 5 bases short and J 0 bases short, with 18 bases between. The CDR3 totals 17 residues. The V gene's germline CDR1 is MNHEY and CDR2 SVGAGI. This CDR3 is CASSLFGPTPSTDTQYF. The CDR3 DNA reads TGTGCCAGCAGTCTATTCGGACCGACCCCGAGCACAGATACGCAGTATTTT.

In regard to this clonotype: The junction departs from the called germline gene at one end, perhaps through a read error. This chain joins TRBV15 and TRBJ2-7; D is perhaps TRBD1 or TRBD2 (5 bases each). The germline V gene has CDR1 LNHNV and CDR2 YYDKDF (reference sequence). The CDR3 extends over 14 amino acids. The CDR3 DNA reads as TGTGCCACCAGCAGAGATTGGGGGACCTACGAGCTGTACTTC. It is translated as CATSRDWGTYELYF. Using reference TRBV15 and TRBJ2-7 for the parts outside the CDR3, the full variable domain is DAMVIQNPRYQVTQFGKPVTLSCSQTLNHNVMYWYQQKSSQAPKLLFHYYDKDFNNEADTPDNFQSRRPNTSFCFLDIRSPGLGDTAMYLCATSRDWGTYELYFGPGTRLTVT.

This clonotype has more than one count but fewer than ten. This CDR3 is CSVCGESDEKLFF. The DNA of the CDR3 is TGCAGCGTCTGTGGAGAAAGTGATGAAAAACTGTTTTTT. The gene calls are TRBV29-1 and TRBJ1-4; D is ambiguous. Germline V gene data show CDR1 as SQVTM and CDR2 as ANQGSEA. This CDR3 has 13 residues. The V gene lost 6 bases and the J gene lost 6 bases, with 14 bases spanning the gap.

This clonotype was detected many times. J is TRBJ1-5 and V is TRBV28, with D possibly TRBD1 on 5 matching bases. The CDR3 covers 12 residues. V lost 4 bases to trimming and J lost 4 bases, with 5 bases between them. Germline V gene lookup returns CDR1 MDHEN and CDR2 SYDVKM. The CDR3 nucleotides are TGTGCCAGCAGTTGGGGGAATCAGCCCCAGCATTTT. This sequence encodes CASSWGNQPQHF.

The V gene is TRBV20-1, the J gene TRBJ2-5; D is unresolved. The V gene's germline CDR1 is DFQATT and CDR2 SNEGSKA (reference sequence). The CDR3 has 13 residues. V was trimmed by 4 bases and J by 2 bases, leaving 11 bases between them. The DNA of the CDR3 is TGCAGTGCTAAGCTATCAGGTCAAGAGACCCAGTACTTC. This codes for CSAKLSGQETQYF.

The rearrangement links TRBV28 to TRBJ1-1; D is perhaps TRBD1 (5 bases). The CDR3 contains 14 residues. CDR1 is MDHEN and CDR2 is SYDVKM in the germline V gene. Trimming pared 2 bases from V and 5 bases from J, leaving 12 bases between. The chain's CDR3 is CASSLVAGRTEAFF. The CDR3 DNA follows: TGTGCCAGCAGTTTAGTTGCAGGGAGGACTGAAGCTTTCTTT.

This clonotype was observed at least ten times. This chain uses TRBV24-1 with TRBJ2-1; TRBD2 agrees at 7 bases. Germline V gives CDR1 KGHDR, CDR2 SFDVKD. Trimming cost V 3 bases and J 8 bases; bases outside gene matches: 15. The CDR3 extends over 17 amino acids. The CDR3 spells CATSDPARGSRADEQFF. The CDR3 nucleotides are TGTGCCACCAGTGATCCTGCCCGCGGGAGTCGGGCCGATGAGCAGTTCTTC.

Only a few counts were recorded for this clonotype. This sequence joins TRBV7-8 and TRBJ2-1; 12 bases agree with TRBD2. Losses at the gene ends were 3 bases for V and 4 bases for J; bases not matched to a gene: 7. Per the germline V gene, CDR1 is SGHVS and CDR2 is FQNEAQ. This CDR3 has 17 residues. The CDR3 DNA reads TGTGCCAGCAGCTTGCGGACTAGCGGGACAACTTACAATGAGCAGTTCTTC. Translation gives CASSLRTSGTTYNEQFF.

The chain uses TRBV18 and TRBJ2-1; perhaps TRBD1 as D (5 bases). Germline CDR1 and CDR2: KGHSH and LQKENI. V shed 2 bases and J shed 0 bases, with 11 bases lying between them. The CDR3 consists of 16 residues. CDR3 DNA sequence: TGTGCCAGCTCACCATACTCGGACACCTCCTACAATGAGCAGTTCTTC. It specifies CASSPYSDTSYNEQFF.

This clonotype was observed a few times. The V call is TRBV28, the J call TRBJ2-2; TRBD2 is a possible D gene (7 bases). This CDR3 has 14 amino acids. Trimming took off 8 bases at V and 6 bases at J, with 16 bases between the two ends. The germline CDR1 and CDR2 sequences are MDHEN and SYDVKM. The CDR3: CASVNGGRAGELFF. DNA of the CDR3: TGTGCCAGCGTTAACGGGGGGCGCGCCGGGGAGCTGTTTTTT.

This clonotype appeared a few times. CDR3 sequence reads: CASSEIVRTVGYTF. The CDR3 nucleotides read TGTGCCAGCAGTGAAATAGTACGGACAGTCGGCTACACCTTC. The chain combines TRBV25-1 with TRBJ1-2; D may be TRBD1 (6 bases). The CDR3 length is 14 residues. The V end was cut by 2 bases, the J end by 8 bases, with 15 bases between. Germline V CDR1 and CDR2: MGHDK, SYGVNS.

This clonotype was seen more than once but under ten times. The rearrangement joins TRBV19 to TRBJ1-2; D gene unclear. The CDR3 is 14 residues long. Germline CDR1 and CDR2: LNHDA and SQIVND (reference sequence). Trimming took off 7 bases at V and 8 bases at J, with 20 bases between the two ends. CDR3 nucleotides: TGTGCCAGTACCATCGAGCCCGGCTTGAGGGGCTACACCTTC. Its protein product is CASTIEPGLRGYTF.